This T cell receptor (beta chain) is drawn from a study of blood T cell repertoires in COVID-19. Assay: immunoSEQ multiplex PCR; the TCRdb copy retains only in-frame clones and omits some. The data show roughly 350,000 clones, around nine tenths seen once. The CDR3 loop spans 15 amino acids. The trim removed 5 bases at V and 4 bases at J, leaving 7 bases unmatched. Germline V gene lookup returns CDR1 SNHLY and CDR2 FYNNEI. The receptor comes from a woman aged 70-85 years with COVID-19, enrolled during active disease. Sequencing used peripheral blood. The chain recombines TRBV2 with TRBJ1-2; TRBD1 matches at 10 bases. CDR3 sequence: CASSIGQGGLYGYTF. CDR3 bases: TGTGCCAGCAGTATTGGACAGGGGGGACTCTATGGCTACACCTTC. Full variable domain (outside the CDR3, taken from reference TRBV2 and TRBJ1-2): EPEVTQTPSHQVTQMGQEVILRCVPISNHLYFYWYRQILGQKVEFLVSFYNNEISEKSEIFDDQFSVERPDGSNFTLKIRSTKLEDSAMYFCASSIGQGGLYGYTFGSGTRLTVV.